The 23 T cell receptor beta chains presented below share a single source sample, sequenced in a study of blood T cell repertoires in COVID-19. Clones were sequenced by immunoSEQ multiplex PCR, and TCRdb holds only the in-frame ones, with some missing. The sample has 200,000 to 250,000 clones, 80% to 90% seen once; the top ten hold 4.7%. What was sequenced was peripheral blood. These receptors all stem from a woman between 70 and 85 years old with acute or convalescent COVID-19.

In its sample, this clone was seen once. The chain is built from TRBV15 and TRBJ2-7; no clear D. The length of the CDR3 is 13 residues. From germline, CDR1 is LNHNV and CDR2 YYDKDF (reference sequence). The ends were cut back, 0 bases at V and 3 bases at J, with 6 bases in the middle. In DNA form, the CDR3 reads TGTGCCACCAGCAGAGATCCTAACTACGAGCAGTACTTC. As protein: CATSRDPNYEQYF. The variable domain in full, with the rest retrieved from reference TRBV15 and TRBJ2-7, is DAMVIQNPRYQVTQFGKPVTLSCSQTLNHNVMYWYQQKSSQAPKLLFHYYDKDFNNEADTPDNFQSRRPNTSFCFLDIRSPGLGDTAMYLCATSRDPNYEQYFGPGTRLTVT.

The chain couples TRBV2 to TRBJ1-5; weak D call: TRBD1 (5 bases). V lost 2 bases and J 4 bases, leaving 9 bases between the germline ends. This CDR3 has 14 amino acids. Germline V gene lookup returns CDR1 SNHLY and CDR2 FYNNEI. CDR3 bases: TGTGCCAGCAGTGAACGGACACCAAATCAGCCCCAGCATTTT. This sequence encodes CASSERTPNQPQHF. The variable domain in full, completed from reference TRBV2 and TRBJ1-5, reads EPEVTQTPSHQVTQMGQEVILRCVPISNHLYFYWYRQILGQKVEFLVSFYNNEISEKSEIFDDQFSVERPDGSNFTLKIRSTKLEDSAMYFCASSERTPNQPQHFGDGTRLSIL.

The gene calls are TRBV10-3 and TRBJ1-1, with 7 bases matching TRBD1. J was trimmed by 4 bases and V by 5 bases; bases with no gene match: 7. The CDR3 covers 14 residues. Germline V CDR1 and CDR2: ENHRY, SYGVKD. This CDR3 reads CAISRFSGGTEAFF. Here the CDR3 DNA reads TGTGCCATCAGTCGTTTTTCAGGGGGCACTGAAGCTTTCTTT.

CDR3 nucleotide sequence: TGTGCCAGCAGTTTAGGGGACAGGAAGAATTCACCCCTCCACTTT. This encodes CASSLGDRKNSPLHF. This chain connects TRBV28 to TRBJ1-6, with 8 bases that match TRBD1. V shed 2 bases, J shed 7 bases, and the junction held 4 bases outside the gene matches. CDR3 size: 15 residues. Germline-derived CDR1 and CDR2 are MDHEN and SYDVKM. Combining the CDR3 with reference TRBV28 and TRBJ1-6 gives the whole variable domain DVKVTQSSRYLVKRTGEKVFLECVQDMDHENMFWYRQDPGLGLRLIYFSYDVKMKEKGDIPEGYSVSREKKERFSLILESASTNQTSMYLCASSLGDRKNSPLHFGNGTRLTVT.

V and J are TRBV6-5 and TRBJ2-7; D is possibly TRBD1 (6 bases). Looked up from germline, CDR1 is MNHEY and CDR2 is SVGAGI. The CDR3 contains 13 residues. V dropped 4 bases and J dropped 10 bases, with 17 bases sitting between them. In DNA, the CDR3 is TGTGCCAGCAGTTCCACAACAGGGTTAGTTCAGTACTTC. Amino acid sequence: CASSSTTGLVQYF.

The chain carries TRBV5-5 and TRBJ2-1; 10 bases map to TRBD2. This CDR3 region has 17 residues. Germline V gene lookup returns CDR1 SGHKS and CDR2 YYEKEE (reference sequence). Losses at the gene ends were 4 bases for V and 4 bases for J; bases not matched to a gene: 11. CDR3: CASSVQRGGAGYNEQFF. For the CDR3, the DNA is TGTGCCAGCAGCGTGCAGCGGGGGGGCGCGGGTTACAATGAGCAGTTCTTC.

The chain combines TRBV5-1 with TRBJ1-2; 11 bases line up with TRBD1. There are 15 residues in the CDR3. The V and J ends lost 0 bases and 4 bases, in that order; junction bases with no gene match: 2. The germline gives CDR1 SGHRS, CDR2 YFSETQ. CDR3 in amino acids: CASSLGTGGAYGYTF. The CDR3 bases are TGCGCCAGCAGCTTGGGGACAGGGGGCGCCTATGGCTACACCTTC.

The chain joins TRBV5-1 to TRBJ2-3; TRBD1 agrees at 10 bases. The CDR3 consists of 15 residues. Germline lookup yields CDR1 SGHRS and CDR2 YFSETQ. The J segment lost 1 base and the V segment lost 6 bases, leaving 5 bases of the junction unmatched. CDR3 sequence (DNA): TGCGCCAGCATCATAGGGACAGGGGGCACAGATACGCAGTATTTT. Its protein product is CASIIGTGGTDTQYF.

J is TRBJ2-7 and V is TRBV5-1; 7 bases are shared with TRBD1. In germline, CDR1 is SGHRS, CDR2 YFSETQ. The V gene end was trimmed by 5 bases and the J gene end by 0 bases; junction bases not matched to a gene: 5. The CDR3 covers 14 residues. Here the CDR3 DNA reads TGCGCCAGCAGGTCGACAGGGAGCTCCTACGAGCAGTACTTC. Encoded protein: CASRSTGSSYEQYF.

This chain joins TRBV7-2 and TRBJ1-2; the match to TRBD1 covers 7 bases. CDR1 is SGHTA and CDR2 is FQGNSA in the germline V gene. CDR3 length: 14 residues. V lost 1 base and J lost 7; bases outside the gene matches: 6. CDR3 protein: CASSLGQGVRGYTF. The CDR3 DNA reads as TGTGCCAGCAGCTTAGGGCAGGGGGTACGTGGCTACACCTTC. The variable domain in full, with the rest retrieved from reference TRBV7-2 and TRBJ1-2, is GAGVSQSPSNKVTEKGKDVELRCDPISGHTALYWYRQSLGQGLEFLIYFQGNSAPDKSGLPSDRFSAERTGGSVSTLTIQRTQQEDSAVYLCASSLGQGVRGYTFGSGTRLTVV.

This clone was seen only a few times. This chain links TRBV6-5 with TRBJ1-1; D is unresolved. V was shortened by 2 bases and J by 7 bases, with 11 bases between the two germline ends. This CDR3 spans 13 amino acids. Per germline, CDR1 MNHEY and CDR2 SVGAGI. The CDR3 loop is CASSYSAGIEAFF. The CDR3 DNA sequence: TGTGCCAGCAGTTACAGTGCAGGAATTGAAGCTTTCTTT.

The J gene is TRBJ2-2, the V gene TRBV7-8; tentative D call: TRBD1 (5 bases). The germline V gene encodes CDR1 SGHVS and CDR2 FQNEAQ. The CDR3 contains 15 residues. Trimming stripped 4 bases from V and 6 bases from J, with 15 bases between. The CDR3 region is CASSSLTGESGELFF. The CDR3 nucleotides are TGTGCCAGCAGCTCCTTAACAGGCGAATCCGGGGAGCTGTTTTTT.

This chain links TRBV6-2 or TRBV6-3 with TRBJ2-4; possibly TRBD2 for D (6 bases). Germline V gene data show CDR1 as MNHEY and CDR2 as SVGEGT. Trimming pared 4 bases from V and 10 bases from J, leaving 14 bases between. This CDR3 has 13 amino acids. CDR3 region: CASSFAGSRIQYF. CDR3 bases: TGTGCCAGCAGTTTTGCGGGGTCGCGTATTCAGTACTTC.

The chain uses TRBV4-3 and TRBJ2-7, with 12 bases lining up with TRBD1. Germline V CDR1 and CDR2: LGHNA, YSLEER. This CDR3 region has 15 residues. J lost 2 bases, V lost 3 bases, and 2 bases had no gene match. DNA for the CDR3: TGCGCCAGCAGCCAGAGGGACAGGGGGCCCTACGAGCAGTACTTC. It translates to CASSQRDRGPYEQYF.

The rearrangement links TRBV27 to TRBJ2-1; 7 bases align to TRBD1. The CDR3 is made up of 15 amino acids. Germline values: CDR1 MNHEY, CDR2 SMNVEV (reference sequence). J gave up 0 bases and V 2 bases, and 1 base lay outside the gene matches. The CDR3 sequence: CASSLNRGSYNEQFF. CDR3 DNA sequence: TGTGCCAGCAGTTTAAACAGGGGCTCCTACAATGAGCAGTTCTTC.

This chain connects TRBV15 to TRBJ2-5, with D possibly TRBD1 on 7 matching bases. Germline assignment: CDR1 LNHNV and CDR2 YYDKDF (reference sequence). V lost 1 base and J 2 bases, leaving 14 bases between the germline ends. The CDR3 extends over 16 amino acids. The CDR3 loop is CATSRGPQGRQETQYF. CDR3 nucleotides: TGTGCCACCAGCAGAGGACCACAGGGGAGGCAAGAGACCCAGTACTTC.

The count of this clone is one. DNA of the CDR3: TGTGCCAGCAGCTCAAGACAGAATCACATGAACACTGAAGCTTTCTTT. The encoded protein is CASSSRQNHMNTEAFF. J is TRBJ1-1 and V is TRBV5-5; D may be TRBD1 (5 bases). There are 16 residues in the CDR3. CDR1 is SGHKS, CDR2 YYEKEE, per germline (reference sequence). Between the trimmed V and J ends, which lost 3 bases and 0 bases, there was a span of 15 bases.

The gene calls are TRBV19 and TRBJ1-2, with D maybe TRBD1 (6 bases). The length of the CDR3 is 14 residues. Germline CDR1 and CDR2: LNHDA and SQIVND (reference sequence). V lost 7 bases and J 0 bases, leaving 12 bases between the germline ends. The CDR3 reads CASTQDSTNYGYTF. The CDR3, as DNA: TGTGCCAGTACCCAGGACAGCACTAACTATGGCTACACCTTC.

This clone was counted only a few times. This rearrangement joins TRBV7-9 to TRBJ1-2; 8 nucleotides agree with TRBD1. J lost 3 bases, V lost 5 bases, and 8 bases had no gene match. Looked up from germline, CDR1 is SEHNR and CDR2 is FQNEAQ (reference sequence). This CDR3 comprises 15 residues. The chain's CDR3 is CASSTDRGRDYGYTF. The DNA of the CDR3 is TGTGCCAGCAGCACTGACAGGGGCCGGGACTATGGCTACACCTTC.

The chain is built from TRBV7-8 and TRBJ1-5; D perhaps matches TRBD1 (5 bases). CDR3 length: 17 amino acids. Trimming left V 4 bases short and J 3 bases short, with 19 bases between. Per the germline V gene, CDR1 is SGHVS and CDR2 is FQNEAQ. The CDR3 loop is CASSSGAIRDFNQPQHF. CDR3 nucleotide sequence: TGTGCCAGCAGCTCCGGTGCTATCAGGGACTTCAATCAGCCCCAGCATTTT. Supplemented by reference TRBV7-8 and TRBJ1-5, the full variable domain reads GAGVSQSPRYKVAKRGQDVALRCDPISGHVSLFWYQQALGQGPEFLTYFQNEAQLDKSGLPSDRFFAERPEGSVSTLKIQRTQQEDSAVYLCASSSGAIRDFNQPQHFGDGTRLSIL.

The chain carries TRBV3-1 (or the pseudogene TRBV3-2) and TRBJ1-1; 9 bases align to TRBD1. Germline values: CDR1 LGHDT, CDR2 YNNKEL (reference sequence). V trimming: 7 bases; J trimming: 3 bases; junction bases outside the gene matches: 6. The CDR3 extends over 14 amino acids. The CDR3 coding sequence is TGTGCCAGCAATCATAGACAGGGGGACACTGAAGCTTTCTTT. Its translation: CASNHRQGDTEAFF.

This chain joins TRBV10-3 and TRBJ1-1; 9 nucleotides match TRBD1. Germline CDR1 ENHRY, CDR2 SYGVKD. The CDR3 contains 14 residues. V lost 6 bases and J lost 1; bases outside the gene matches: 3. DNA of the CDR3: TGTGCCATCAGGGACAGGGGACAGAACACTGAAGCTTTCTTT. Protein: CAIRDRGQNTEAFF.

This clone is medium-sized by share. This chain links TRBV6-2 or TRBV6-3 with TRBJ1-6; 12 nucleotides line up with TRBD1. Germline V gene sequence: CDR1 MNHEY, CDR2 SVGEGT. The junction had 3 bases not matched to a gene; V was cut back by 4 bases and J by 5 bases. This CDR3 is built from 16 residues. DNA of the CDR3: TGTGCCAGCAGTTGGGACAGGGGGCTAAATAATTCACCCCTCCACTTT. The encoded protein is CASSWDRGLNNSPLHF.